Following are 22 T cell receptor beta chains from one sample sequenced in a study of regulatory T cells in long-lasting Graves disease. Time point indicated: newly diagnosed GD, antithyroid drugs for less than 3 months. The TCR library was made from RNA that had been extracted from PBMCs in TRIzol. TCR beta libraries were built with iRepertoire HTBI primers and Arm-PCR of CDR3 regions. TCRdb passed the multiplex PCR reads through MiXCR, listing each CDR3 protein once. This sample has hundreds of thousands of distinct CDR3 sequences; 16% occur once, and the top ten carry approximately 18%. These records were also assigned to another study, of T cells in Graves' hyperthyroidism and ophthalmopathy.

Sequencing was performed on peripheral blood mononuclear cells (PBMCs), taken at new diagnosis, from a patient treated with antithyroid drugs. Every receptor here comes from a woman in her thirties with Graves disease.

This clonotype has ten or more counts. V usage is TRBV20-1 and J usage is TRBJ1-2, with D possibly TRBD1 on 6 matching bases. Germline V gene sequence: CDR1 DFQATT, CDR2 SNEGSKA (reference sequence). Trimming left V 4 bases short and J 6 bases short, with 12 bases between. The CDR3 length is 12 residues. The CDR3 coding sequence is TGCAGTGCTACCGGGGGCGGAGATGGCTACACCTTC. It yields the protein CSATGGGDGYTF.

This clonotype was picked up many times. The chain has TRBV6-2 or TRBV6-3 and TRBJ2-1, with 7 bases identical to TRBD2. Per germline, CDR1 MNHEY and CDR2 SVGEGT. Trimming at V came to 7 bases and at J to 3 bases, leaving 9 bases not matched to a gene. The CDR3 is 15 amino acids. This CDR3 is CASKKERGIYNEQFF. For the CDR3, the DNA is TGTGCCAGCAAAAAAGAGCGGGGTATCTACAATGAGCAGTTCTTC.

This clonotype was detected many times. V usage is TRBV6-1 and J usage is TRBJ2-7; TRBD1 might be the D (6 bases). CDR1 is MNHNS, CDR2 SASEGT, per germline. The CDR3 runs to 13 residues. V lost 6 bases to trimming and J lost 4 bases, with 13 bases between them. The chain's CDR3 is CASRGQLGYEQYF. CDR3 coding DNA: TGTGCCAGCAGAGGACAGTTGGGATACGAGCAGTACTTC.

This clonotype was observed many times. The chain employs TRBV20-1 and TRBJ2-7; no clear D gene. CDR3 length: 12 residues. Germline lookup yields CDR1 DFQATT and CDR2 SNEGSKA (reference sequence). V lost 2 bases and J lost 3, with 8 bases in between. Here the CDR3 reads CSARPLLYEQYF. The CDR3 nucleotides are TGCAGTGCTAGACCTTTACTCTACGAGCAGTACTTC.

This clonotype was counted ten times or more. The chain uses TRBV28 and TRBJ1-1; D is ambiguous. The CDR3 is 13 residues long. Germline V lookup: CDR1 MDHEN, CDR2 SYDVKM. V lost 6 bases to trimming and J lost 3 bases, with 11 bases between them. The CDR3, as DNA: TGTGCCAGCAGGAGGGTGGAGTACACTGAAGCTTTCTTT. It yields the protein CASRRVEYTEAFF.

This rearrangement joins TRBV6-1 to TRBJ2-1; 7 nucleotides match TRBD1. The CDR3 sequence is 15 residues long. V dropped 7 bases and J dropped 4; count of bases not matched to a gene: 10. Germline-derived CDR1 and CDR2 are MNHNS and SASEGT. The CDR3: CASTPIRDRYNEQFF. The DNA of the CDR3 is TGTGCCAGCACCCCAATCCGGGACAGATACAATGAGCAGTTCTTC.

The table lists this clonotype with many counts. This chain links TRBV7-8 with TRBJ1-5; D remains ambiguous. The CDR3 covers 15 residues. Between the trimmed V and J ends, which lost 5 bases and 1 base, there was a span of 12 bases. Germline V gene sequence: CDR1 SGHVS, CDR2 FQNEAQ. In DNA form, the CDR3 reads TGTGCCAGCAGCCCACTCGTGGAAAGCAATCAGCCCCAGCATTTT. The encoded protein is CASSPLVESNQPQHF.

This rearrangement joins TRBV10-2 to TRBJ2-7; 8 bases fit TRBD2. The CDR3 spans 15 residues. The V gene's germline CDR1 is WSHSY and CDR2 SAAADI. The trim removed 6 bases at V and 6 bases at J, leaving 13 bases unmatched. CDR3 sequence (DNA): TGCGCCAGCAGAGACCCGGGACTAGATCAAGGCGAGCAGTACTTC. Translated, it gives CASRDPGLDQGEQYF.

The chain combines TRBV28 with TRBJ1-3; 8 positions match TRBD1. CDR3 length: 15 amino acids. Looked up from germline, CDR1 is MDHEN and CDR2 is SYDVKM. Trimming at V came to 6 bases and at J to 2 bases, leaving 6 bases not matched to a gene. CDR3 protein: CASSGPGGPGNTIYF. CDR3 nucleotide sequence: TGTGCCAGCAGCGGTCCAGGGGGCCCTGGAAACACCATATATTTT.

This clonotype turned up a few times. The chain uses TRBV6-1 and TRBJ2-3; D perhaps matches TRBD2 (7 bases). The V gene's germline CDR1 is MNHNS and CDR2 SASEGT. The CDR3 sequence is 17 residues long. Trimming cost V 7 bases and J 10 bases, with 30 bases left between them. CDR3 sequence (DNA): TGTGCCAGCAACTACAACCAAAACAGGGTGAGGGACTATCCGCAGTATTTT. Amino acids: CASNYNQNRVRDYPQYF.

J is TRBJ2-3 and V is TRBV5-1, with TRBD2 matching 13 bases. V was pared by 6 bases and J by 5 bases, with 9 bases of the junction left unmatched. The germline V gene encodes CDR1 SGHRS and CDR2 YFSETQ. There are 16 residues in the CDR3. The CDR3 loop reads CASKFGLAGEGDTQYF. Here the CDR3 DNA reads TGCGCCAGCAAGTTCGGACTAGCGGGAGAAGGAGATACGCAGTATTTT. Supplemented by reference TRBV5-1 and TRBJ2-3, the full variable domain reads KAGVTQTPRYLIKTRGQQVTLSCSPISGHRSVSWYQQTPGQGLQFLFEYFSETQRNKGNFPGRFSGRQFSNSRSEMNVSTLELGDSALYLCASKFGLAGEGDTQYFGPGTRLTVL.

CDR3 in DNA: TGCAGTGCTAGAGAACCGCGGGGGTACAATGAGCAGTTCTTC. Translated: CSAREPRGYNEQFF. The chain carries TRBV20-1 and TRBJ2-1, with 7 bases lining up with TRBD2. Trimming cost V 0 bases and J 4 bases; bases outside gene matches: 3. The CDR3 consists of 14 residues. The germline V gene has CDR1 DFQATT and CDR2 SNEGSKA (reference sequence).

This clonotype was detected a few times. V and J are TRBV7-9 and TRBJ2-4; 11 bases map to TRBD1. Germline V CDR1 and CDR2: SEHNR, FQNEAQ (reference sequence). V shed 1 base, J shed 8 bases, and the junction held 4 bases outside the gene matches. The CDR3 has 15 residues. Written as DNA, the CDR3 is TGTGCCAGCAGCTTAGGGGACAGGGGGTTGGACATTCAGTACTTC. Protein: CASSLGDRGLDIQYF.

This clonotype was recorded many times. The chain is built from TRBV28 and TRBJ2-7; D possibly corresponds to TRBD2 (6 bases). Germline values: CDR1 MDHEN, CDR2 SYDVKM. Trimming cost V 6 bases and J 3 bases, with 12 bases left between them. This CDR3 comprises 13 residues. The CDR3 coding sequence is TGTGCCAGCAGGCCGGCGGGACTCTACGAGCAGTACTTC. This sequence encodes CASRPAGLYEQYF. The full variable domain, in which reference TRBV28 and TRBJ2-7 provide the parts outside the CDR3, is DVKVTQSSRYLVKRTGEKVFLECVQDMDHENMFWYRQDPGLGLRLIYFSYDVKMKEKGDIPEGYSVSREKKERFSLILESASTNQTSMYLCASRPAGLYEQYFGPGTRLTVT.

This chain connects TRBV2 to TRBJ2-3; D possibly corresponds to TRBD1 (5 bases). Germline V gene lookup returns CDR1 SNHLY and CDR2 FYNNEI. CDR3 length: 16 amino acids. Trimming took off 3 bases at V and 2 bases at J, with 15 bases between the two ends. This CDR3 reads CASSDQGSSFTDTQYF. CDR3 DNA: TGTGCCAGCAGTGATCAGGGTAGTTCCTTCACAGATACGCAGTATTTT.

This clonotype was counted many times. The CDR3 DNA reads as TGCAGTGCTAGAGATCCGGTCCAAGAGACCCAGTACTTC. It encodes CSARDPVQETQYF. This rearrangement joins TRBV20-1 to TRBJ2-5, with unresolved D. CDR3 length: 13 residues. CDR1 and CDR2 (germline): DFQATT, SNEGSKA (reference sequence). Deletions cut 0 bases from V and 1 base from J, with 6 bases between.

This clonotype was seen many times. The gene calls are TRBV27 and TRBJ2-1, with D maybe TRBD1 (6 bases). The CDR3 length is 16 residues. Germline CDR1 is MNHEY and CDR2 is SMNVEV (reference sequence). Trimming removed 7 bases at V and 9 bases at J, with 25 bases between. The CDR3 sequence is CASTAPTGLTPGEQFF. As DNA, the CDR3 is TGTGCCAGCACCGCCCCCACAGGGTTAACCCCTGGTGAGCAGTTCTTC.

There are many counts of this clonotype. The CDR3 DNA reads TGTGCCAGCAGTTTGGGACAGGGAAGTTCACCCCTCCACTTT. It is translated as CASSLGQGSSPLHF. This chain uses TRBV28 with TRBJ1-6, with 9 bases matching TRBD1. The CDR3 extends over 14 amino acids. In germline, CDR1 is MDHEN, CDR2 SYDVKM. The junction had 3 bases not matched to a gene; V was cut back by 3 bases and J by 9 bases.

The rearrangement joins TRBV7-2 to TRBJ2-1; 10 positions match TRBD2. Trimming removed 4 bases from V and 9 bases from J; junction bases left unmatched: 9. CDR3 size: 15 residues. CDR1 SGHTA and CDR2 FQGNSA come from the germline V gene. The CDR3 spells CASSSTSGNSLEQFF. The CDR3 bases are TGTGCCAGCAGCTCAACTAGCGGGAATTCTCTTGAGCAGTTCTTC.

This clonotype was recorded at least ten times. The J gene is TRBJ2-1, the V gene TRBV6-1; 8 bases map to TRBD2. The germline CDR1 and CDR2 sequences are MNHNS and SASEGT. Trimming cost V 4 bases and J 10 bases; bases outside gene matches: 12. This CDR3 is 15 amino acids long. CDR3 protein: CASSGSGTRRGEQFF. The DNA of the CDR3 is TGTGCCAGCAGTGGATCCGGGACTAGGAGGGGGGAGCAGTTCTTC.

This clonotype was observed a handful of times. The chain carries TRBV20-1 and TRBJ2-7; 11 bases are a match to TRBD2. The CDR3 has 13 amino acids. Trimming removed 6 bases from V and 4 bases from J; junction bases left unmatched: 5. CDR1 and CDR2 (germline): DFQATT, SNEGSKA (reference sequence). The CDR3 nucleotides are TGCAGTGCGCGACTAGCGGGATTATACGAGCAGTACTTC. Translated, it gives CSARLAGLYEQYF.

This clonotype has a handful of counts. The rearrangement joins TRBV19 to TRBJ2-1; 7 bases agree with TRBD2. Looked up from germline, CDR1 is LNHDA and CDR2 is SQIVND (reference sequence). There are 15 residues in the CDR3. V trimming: 7 bases; J trimming: 4 bases; junction bases outside the gene matches: 10. This CDR3 is CASTTSGTGYNEQFF. DNA for the CDR3: TGTGCCAGTACTACGAGCGGGACCGGTTACAATGAGCAGTTCTTC.